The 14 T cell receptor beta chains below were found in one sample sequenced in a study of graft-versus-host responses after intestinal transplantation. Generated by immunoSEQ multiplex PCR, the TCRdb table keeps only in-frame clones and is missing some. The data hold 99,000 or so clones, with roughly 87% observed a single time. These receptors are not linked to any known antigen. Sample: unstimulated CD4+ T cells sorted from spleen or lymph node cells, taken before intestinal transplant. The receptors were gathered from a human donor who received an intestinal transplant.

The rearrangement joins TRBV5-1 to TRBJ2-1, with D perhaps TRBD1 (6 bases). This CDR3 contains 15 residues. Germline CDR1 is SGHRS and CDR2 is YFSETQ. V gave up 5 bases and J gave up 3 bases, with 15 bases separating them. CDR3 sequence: CASRSGTLNYNEQFF. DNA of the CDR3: TGCGCCAGCAGGTCCGGGACACTGAACTACAATGAGCAGTTCTTC.

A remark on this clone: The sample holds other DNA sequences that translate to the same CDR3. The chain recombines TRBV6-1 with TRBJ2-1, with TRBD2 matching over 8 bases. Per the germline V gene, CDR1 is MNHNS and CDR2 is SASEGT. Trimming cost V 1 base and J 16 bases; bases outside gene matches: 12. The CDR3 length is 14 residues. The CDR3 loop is CASSEGSAPGRAFF. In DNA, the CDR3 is TGTGCCAGCAGTGAAGGCTCGGCACCCGGGAGGGCCTTCTTC.

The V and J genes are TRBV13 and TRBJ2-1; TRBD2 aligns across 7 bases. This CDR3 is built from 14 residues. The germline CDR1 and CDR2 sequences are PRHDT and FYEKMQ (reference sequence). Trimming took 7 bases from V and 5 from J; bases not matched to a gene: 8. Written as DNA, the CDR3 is TGTGCCAGCACGGTGGGGACTACCCACAATGAGCAGTTCTTC. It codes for CASTVGTTHNEQFF.

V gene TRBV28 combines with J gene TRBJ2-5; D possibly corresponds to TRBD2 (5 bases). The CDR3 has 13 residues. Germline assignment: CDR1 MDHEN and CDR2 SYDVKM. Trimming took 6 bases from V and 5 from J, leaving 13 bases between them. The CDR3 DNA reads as TGTGCCAGCAGAATCATGACGGGGGAGACCCAGTACTTC. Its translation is CASRIMTGETQYF.

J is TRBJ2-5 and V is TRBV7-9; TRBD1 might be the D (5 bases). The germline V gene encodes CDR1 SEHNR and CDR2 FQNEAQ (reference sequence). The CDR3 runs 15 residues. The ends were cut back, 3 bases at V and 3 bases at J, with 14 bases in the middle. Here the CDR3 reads CASSFGAGQEETQYF. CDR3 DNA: TGTGCCAGCAGCTTTGGGGCTGGGCAGGAAGAGACCCAGTACTTC.

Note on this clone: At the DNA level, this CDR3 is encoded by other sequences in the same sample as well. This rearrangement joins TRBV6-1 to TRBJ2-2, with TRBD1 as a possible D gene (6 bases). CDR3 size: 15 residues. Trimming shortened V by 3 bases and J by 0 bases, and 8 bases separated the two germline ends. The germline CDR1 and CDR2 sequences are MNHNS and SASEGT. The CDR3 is CASSEWTANTGELFF. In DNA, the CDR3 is TGTGCCAGCAGTGAGTGGACAGCGAACACCGGGGAGCTGTTTTTT.

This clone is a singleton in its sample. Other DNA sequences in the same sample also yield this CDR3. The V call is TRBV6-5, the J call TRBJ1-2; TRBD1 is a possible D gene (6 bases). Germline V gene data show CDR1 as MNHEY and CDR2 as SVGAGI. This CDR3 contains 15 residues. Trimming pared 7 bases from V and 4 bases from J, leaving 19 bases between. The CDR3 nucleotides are TGTGCCAGCACTCCAACCGGGACACCAGGCTATGGCTACACCTTC. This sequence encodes CASTPTGTPGYGYTF.

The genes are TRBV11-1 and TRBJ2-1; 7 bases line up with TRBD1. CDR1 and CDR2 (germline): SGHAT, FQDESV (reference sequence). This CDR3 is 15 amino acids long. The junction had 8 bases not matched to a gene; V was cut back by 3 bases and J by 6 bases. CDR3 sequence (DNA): TGTGCCAGCAGCTTGGGACAGATCGGGATCAATGAGCAGTTCTTC. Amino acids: CASSLGQIGINEQFF.

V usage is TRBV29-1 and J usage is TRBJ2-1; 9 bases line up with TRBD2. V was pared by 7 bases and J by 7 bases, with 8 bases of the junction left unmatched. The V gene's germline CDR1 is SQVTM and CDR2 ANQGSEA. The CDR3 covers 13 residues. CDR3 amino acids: CSAEKGLANEQFF. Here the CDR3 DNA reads TGCAGCGCTGAGAAGGGACTAGCAAATGAGCAGTTCTTC.

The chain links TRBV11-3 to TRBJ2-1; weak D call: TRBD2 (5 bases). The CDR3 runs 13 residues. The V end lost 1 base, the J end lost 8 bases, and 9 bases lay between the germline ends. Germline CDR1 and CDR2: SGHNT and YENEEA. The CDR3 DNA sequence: TGTGCCAGCAGCTTAGGGACTCGGGATGAGCAGTTCTTC. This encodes CASSLGTRDEQFF.

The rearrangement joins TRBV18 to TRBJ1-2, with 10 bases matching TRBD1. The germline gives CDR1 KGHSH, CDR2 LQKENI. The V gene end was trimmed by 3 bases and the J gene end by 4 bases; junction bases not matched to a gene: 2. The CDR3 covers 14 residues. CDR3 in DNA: TGTGCCAGCTCACCCGGGACAGGGGTCTATGGCTACACCTTC. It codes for CASSPGTGVYGYTF. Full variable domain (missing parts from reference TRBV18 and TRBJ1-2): NAGVMQNPRHLVRRRGQEARLRCSPMKGHSHVYWYRQLPEEGLKFMVYLQKENIIDESGMPKERFSAEFPKEGPSILRIQQVVRGDSAAYFCASSPGTGVYGYTFGSGTRLTVV.

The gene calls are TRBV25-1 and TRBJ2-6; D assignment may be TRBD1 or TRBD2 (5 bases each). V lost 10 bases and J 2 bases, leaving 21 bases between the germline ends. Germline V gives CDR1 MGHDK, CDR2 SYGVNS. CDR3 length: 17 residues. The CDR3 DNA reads TGTGCCACCTCCGGGGCCAGGAGAGGTCCTGGGGCCAACGTCCTGACTTTC. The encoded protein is CATSGARRGPGANVLTF.

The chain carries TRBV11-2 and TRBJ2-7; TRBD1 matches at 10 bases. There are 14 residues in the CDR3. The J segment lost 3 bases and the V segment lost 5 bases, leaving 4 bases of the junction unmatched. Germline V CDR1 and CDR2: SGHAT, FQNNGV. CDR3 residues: CASSLGQGFYEQYF. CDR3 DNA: TGTGCCAGCAGCCTGGGACAGGGGTTCTACGAGCAGTACTTC.

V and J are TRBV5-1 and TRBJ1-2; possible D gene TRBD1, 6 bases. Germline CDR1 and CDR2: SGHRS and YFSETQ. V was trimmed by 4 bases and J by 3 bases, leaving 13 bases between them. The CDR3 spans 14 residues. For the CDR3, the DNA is TGCGCCAGCAGCCCGGGACACCCAGACTATGGCTACACCTTC. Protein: CASSPGHPDYGYTF.